This TCR beta chain was sequenced during a study of T cell responses to AZD1222 COVID-19 vaccine. Profiling relied on immunoSEQ multiplex PCR, and the TCRdb table lists in-frame clones only, not all of them. The data show roughly 200,000 clones, with roughly 92% seen just once and 1.5% to 2% held by the top ten. The TCR comes from an adult who received the AZD1222 COVID-19 vaccine. Source: peripheral blood, taken 28 days after the second AZD1222 dose.

CDR3 bases: TGTGCCAGCGCTATGGGTTCACCCCTCCACTTT. This translates into CASAMGSPLHF. The rearrangement links TRBV2 to TRBJ1-6; D unresolved. The germline V and J ends were trimmed by 8 bases and 9 bases, with 8 bases remaining between them. Germline V gene data show CDR1 as SNHLY and CDR2 as FYNNEI. This CDR3 region has 11 residues.